The T cell receptor beta chain under discussion was sequenced for a study of cytomegalovirus exposure and HLA in healthy donors. This CDR3 is built from 13 residues. The V end lost 8 bases, the J end lost 0 bases, and 8 bases lay between the germline ends. Germline CDR1 is MNHEY and CDR2 is SVGAGI. In regard to this clone: The antigen is undetermined.

Study outcomes and limitations: Analysis was performed later, and it showed HLA-associated TCR beta chains to be more clonally expanded than equally common others.

PCR employed 60 Vbeta and 13 Jbeta primers. Profiling relied on immunoSEQ multiplex PCR, and the TCRdb table lists in-frame clones only, not all of them. The sample totals about 200,000 clones. This clonotype originated in a girl aged 2-9 years in good health and CMV-seropositive. The chain uses TRBV6-5 and TRBJ2-1, with D possibly being TRBD1 (6 bases). The sample taken for sequencing was PBMCs. DNA of the CDR3: TGTGCCAGCTCAGGGGCCTCCTACAATGAGCAGTTCTTC. This sequence encodes CASSGASYNEQFF.